This T cell receptor (beta chain) stems from a study of blood T cell repertoires in COVID-19. As for the study in general: Some COVID-19 samples were acute and others convalescent; all came from the United States, Italy and Spain. PBMCs, B-cell-depleted T cells, or T cells were the source of the cDNA or gDNA that made up the material.

Per germline, CDR1 GTSNPN and CDR2 SVGIG (reference sequence). This CDR3 is built from 14 residues. The V and J ends lost 4 bases and 1 base respectively, with 13 bases between them. Per the authors' pipeline: Reference gene primers were amplified, and this amplification served to estimate nucleated cell counts. Repertoires were generated with immunoSEQ multiplex PCR, while TCRdb's copy carries only in-frame clones and drops some. V, J and clone size derive from that table, while D and trimming were established from the DNA sequence. The sample lists 200,000 to 250,000 clones, roughly 86% occurring once. This clone was seen a single time.

The chain recombines TRBV30 with TRBJ1-1; no clear D. The sequence derives from an older woman with acute or convalescent COVID-19. Source material: peripheral blood. CDR3 sequence: CAWTHGVGNTEAFF. The CDR3 DNA reads as TGTGCCTGGACCCACGGGGTGGGGAACACTGAAGCTTTCTTT.